Sequencing of this T cell receptor (beta chain) was carried out in a study of cytomegalovirus exposure and HLA in healthy donors. The V segment lost 2 bases and the J segment 3 bases; nucleotides outside the gene matches: 1. The germline V gene has CDR1 SGHTS and CDR2 YDEGEE. The length of the CDR3 is 14 residues. The PCR employed 60 Vbeta primers together with 13 Jbeta primers. The assay was immunoSEQ multiplex PCR, and TCRdb's table has in-frame clones only and misses some. The sample has 100,000 or so clones, over 65% seen once. V is TRBV5-8 and J is TRBJ2-5; 10 bases match TRBD2. The sample comprised PBMCs. This TCR came from a man between 40 and 49 years old in good health and CMV-seronegative. CDR3 bases: TGTGCCAGCAGCTTCCTAGCGGGGGAAGAGACCCAGTACTTC. Protein sequence: CASSFLAGEETQYF. The full variable domain, completed using reference TRBV5-8 and TRBJ2-5, is EAGVTQSPTHLIKTRGQQATLRCSPISGHTSVYWYQQALGLGLQFLLWYDEGEERNRGNFPPRFSGRQFPNYSSELNVNALELEDSALYLCASSFLAGEETQYFGPGTRLLVL.